The clone carrying this TCR beta chain was observed a few times. TCRbeta library preparation incorporated unique molecular identifiers. MiXCR was run by TCRdb on the PCR reads, yielding one entry per CDR3 protein. The sample records just over 350,000 distinct CDR3 sequences, roughly 15% being singletons. Trimming stripped 7 bases from V and 7 bases from J, with 16 bases between. This CDR3 spans 12 amino acids. CDR1 is SQVTM, CDR2 ANQGSEA, per germline. The data were taken from a study of T-cell reconstitution after alpha-beta-depleted transplantation in children. The TCR was taken from a human donor who donated a stem cell graft to a child with Fanconi anemia. The chain couples TRBV29-1 to TRBJ1-1; unclear D gene. The sample here was PBMCs, taken from the stem cell graft. The CDR3 DNA is TGCAGCGCTCCAGATCCTGTCGGTGAAGCTTTCTTT. Translated: CSAPDPVGEAFF.